One sample yielded the 22 T cell receptor beta chains listed below, sequenced in a study of neurological immune-mediated disorders. Indicated time point: longitudinal time-point 1 (baseline). TCRdb re-called the 5' RACE reads through MiXCR, storing one row per CDR3 protein. The table lists some 49,000 distinct CDR3 sequences, 9% to 10% of them singletons. Sequencing used PBMCs. These receptors were obtained from a woman between 35 and 50 years old in good health.

This clonotype was observed many times. V gene TRBV3-1 combines with J gene TRBJ1-3; D not certain. Germline loops: CDR1 LGHDT, CDR2 YNNKEL (reference sequence). Trimming took off 0 bases at V and 4 bases at J, with 13 bases between the two ends. This CDR3 is built from 16 residues. DNA of the CDR3: TGTGCCAGCAGCCAAGACGGGCGGCCGGGCGGAAACACCATATATTTT. It is translated as CASSQDGRPGGNTIYF.

This clonotype was observed many times. The chain has TRBV20-1 and TRBJ2-2; no reliable D call. This CDR3 comprises 14 residues. CDR1 is DFQATT, CDR2 SNEGSKA, per germline (reference sequence). Trimming shortened V by 3 bases and J by 0 bases, and 8 bases separated the two germline ends. The CDR3 DNA follows: TGCAGTGCTAGGGTTACAACGAACACCGGGGAGCTGTTTTTT. Translation gives CSARVTTNTGELFF.

This clonotype appeared many times. This chain uses TRBV6-6 with TRBJ1-2; D uncertain. The germline V gene encodes CDR1 MNHNY and CDR2 SVGAGI (reference sequence). Trimming cost V 0 bases and J 8 bases, with 4 bases left between them. CDR3 length equals 11 residues. The CDR3 DNA is TGTGCCAGCAGTTACTCCAGAGGCTACACCTTC. It encodes CASSYSRGYTF.

This clonotype has ten or more counts. The genes are TRBV20-1 and TRBJ1-6; tentatively, D is TRBD1 (5 bases). CDR1 DFQATT and CDR2 SNEGSKA come from the germline V gene (reference sequence). Deletions cut 3 bases from V and 6 bases from J, with 12 bases between. The CDR3 consists of 14 residues. The CDR3 protein is CSARSGTFNSPLHF. The CDR3 DNA reads TGCAGTGCTAGGTCGGGGACTTTTAATTCACCCCTCCACTTT.

There are a few counts of this clonotype. This chain connects TRBV10-3 to TRBJ2-3; D unclear. The CDR3 contains 15 residues. V was clipped by 3 bases and J by 2 bases, with 12 bases between them. From germline, CDR1 is ENHRY and CDR2 SYGVKD. CDR3 in DNA: TGTGCCATCAGTGAAGGCGGTGGCCTCACAGATACGCAGTATTTT. Protein sequence: CAISEGGGLTDTQYF.

This clonotype was picked up many times. The rearrangement joins TRBV12-3 or TRBV12-4 to TRBJ2-3; no firm D call. The V and J ends lost 3 bases and 6 bases respectively, with 7 bases between them. The length of the CDR3 is 12 residues. CDR3 sequence reads: CASSLNGDTQYF. DNA for the CDR3: TGTGCCAGCAGTTTGAATGGGGATACGCAGTATTTT.

This clonotype was found many times. This chain joins TRBV5-6 and TRBJ1-2; D call uncertain. V was clipped by 4 bases and J by 9 bases, with 13 bases between them. The CDR3 runs 12 residues. Germline CDR1 is SGHDT and CDR2 is YYEEEE. The CDR3 here is CASSPANGRYTF. The CDR3 DNA sequence: TGTGCCAGCAGCCCCGCGAACGGACGCTACACCTTC.

This clonotype was detected many times. The chain combines TRBV12-3 or TRBV12-4 with TRBJ2-5; D not certain. The CDR3 contains 14 residues. V shed 3 bases and J shed 2 bases, with 10 bases lying between them. This CDR3 reads CASSFGGSQETQYF. In DNA, the CDR3 is TGTGCCAGCAGTTTCGGCGGTAGTCAAGAGACCCAGTACTTC.

This clonotype was seen ten or more times. The genes are TRBV5-1 and TRBJ2-5, with 10 bases aligning to TRBD2. Looked up from germline, CDR1 is SGHRS and CDR2 is YFSETQ. The CDR3 loop spans 16 amino acids. The V and J ends lost 0 bases and 1 base, in that order; junction bases with no gene match: 3. CDR3 in amino acids: CASSLDASGSQETQYF. Here the CDR3 DNA reads TGCGCCAGCAGCTTGGACGCTAGCGGGAGCCAAGAGACCCAGTACTTC.

The sample holds many counts of this clonotype. The V and J genes are TRBV12-3 or TRBV12-4 and TRBJ1-1, with 8 bases lining up with TRBD1. The CDR3 runs 14 residues. Trimming took 5 bases from V and 1 from J; bases not matched to a gene: 3. The CDR3 bases are TGTGCCAGCAGTCAGGACAGGGCGAACACTGAAGCTTTCTTT. This gives the protein CASSQDRANTEAFF.

This clonotype was counted at least ten times. V and J are TRBV4-1 and TRBJ2-1, with TRBD1 matching over 10 bases. The CDR3 runs to 15 residues. Trimming at V came to 6 bases and at J to 6 bases, leaving 8 bases not matched to a gene. Germline CDR1 and CDR2: MGHRA and YSYEKL. This CDR3 reads CASRVGTGEANEQFF. CDR3 nucleotides: TGCGCCAGCAGAGTCGGGACAGGGGAAGCCAATGAGCAGTTCTTC.

V gene TRBV5-1 combines with J gene TRBJ2-2, with D perhaps TRBD1 (5 bases). CDR3 size: 14 residues. Trimming stripped 4 bases from V and 4 bases from J, with 11 bases between. Germline V CDR1 and CDR2: SGHRS, YFSETQ. The CDR3: CASSPLQVTGELFF. The CDR3 coding sequence is TGCGCCAGCAGCCCCTTACAGGTCACCGGGGAGCTGTTTTTT.

This clonotype was seen many times. This chain uses TRBV9 with TRBJ2-3; 10 bases map to TRBD2. This CDR3 has 15 residues. In germline, CDR1 is SGDLS, CDR2 YYNGEE. V lost 6 bases to trimming and J lost 4 bases; unmatched junction nucleotides: 8. The CDR3 loop reads CASTPSGSWSDTQYF. The DNA of the CDR3 is TGTGCCAGCACCCCTAGCGGGAGTTGGTCAGATACGCAGTATTTT.

This clonotype came up many times. V gene TRBV29-1 combines with J gene TRBJ1-2, with TRBD1 identical over 10 bases. This CDR3 is 15 amino acids long. The trim removed 0 bases at V and 8 bases at J, leaving 9 bases unmatched. Germline CDR1 is SQVTM and CDR2 is ANQGSEA. The CDR3 region has the DNA TGCAGCGTTGAAGATTGGGACAGGGGATCGGTAGGCTACACCTTC. Translated, it gives CSVEDWDRGSVGYTF. Using reference TRBV29-1 and TRBJ1-2 for the parts outside the CDR3, the full variable domain is SAVISQKPSRDICQRGTSLTIQCQVDSQVTMMFWYRQQPGQSLTLIATANQGSEATYESGFVIDKFPISRPNLTFSTLTVSNMSPEDSSIYLCSVEDWDRGSVGYTFGSGTRLTVV.

This clonotype was found many times. The chain uses TRBV20-1 and TRBJ2-5, with a tentative D call TRBD1 (5 bases). Germline V CDR1 and CDR2: DFQATT, SNEGSKA (reference sequence). V was clipped by 3 bases and J by 5 bases, with 10 bases between them. This CDR3 has 12 amino acids. DNA for the CDR3: TGCAGTGCTAGCAAGGGGTACGAGACCCAGTACTTC. Amino acid sequence: CSASKGYETQYF.

This clonotype has ten or more counts. The CDR3, as DNA: TGTGCCAGCAGTTACGTTCGGGGAACTGAAGCTTTCTTT. Translated, it gives CASSYVRGTEAFF. This chain uses TRBV6-5 with TRBJ1-1, with unresolved D. CDR1 is MNHEY and CDR2 is SVGAGI in the germline V gene. This CDR3 is built from 13 residues. Trimming pared 2 bases from V and 5 bases from J, leaving 9 bases between.

The rearrangement links TRBV11-2 to TRBJ2-1, with 10 bases identical to TRBD1. Germline V lookup: CDR1 SGHAT, CDR2 FQNNGV. The CDR3 covers 16 residues. V lost 1 base to trimming and J lost 5 bases; unmatched junction nucleotides: 5. Here the CDR3 reads CASSLGDRGSHNEQFF. CDR3 DNA: TGTGCCAGCAGCTTAGGGGACAGGGGTTCCCACAATGAGCAGTTCTTC.

The sample holds many counts of this clonotype. The chain couples TRBV20-1 to TRBJ2-5; the match to TRBD2 covers 15 bases. The J segment lost 6 bases and the V segment lost 3 bases, leaving 8 bases of the junction unmatched. Germline assignment: CDR1 DFQATT and CDR2 SNEGSKA (reference sequence). This CDR3 is built from 16 residues. The CDR3 DNA sequence: TGCAGTGCTAGCCCCGGGACTAGCGGGAGGAGGCAGACCCAGTACTTC. It codes for CSASPGTSGRRQTQYF.

This clonotype was counted at least ten times. This chain connects TRBV7-2 to TRBJ1-5, with 7 bases lining up with TRBD1. This CDR3 has 15 amino acids. Trimming took 6 bases from V and 4 from J; bases not matched to a gene: 9. Germline V gene data show CDR1 as SGHTA and CDR2 as FQGNSA. CDR3 nucleotides: TGTGCCAGCAGTCACCCGGGACAGCTGAATCAGCCCCAGCATTTT. Protein product: CASSHPGQLNQPQHF. Supplemented by reference TRBV7-2 and TRBJ1-5, the full variable domain reads GAGVSQSPSNKVTEKGKDVELRCDPISGHTALYWYRQSLGQGLEFLIYFQGNSAPDKSGLPSDRFSAERTGGSVSTLTIQRTQQEDSAVYLCASSHPGQLNQPQHFGDGTRLSIL.

In this sample, this clonotype turned up many times. This chain uses TRBV29-1 with TRBJ2-5; 10 bases fit TRBD2. Germline V lookup: CDR1 SQVTM, CDR2 ANQGSEA. The CDR3 is 14 residues long. The ends lost 1 base at V and 2 bases at J; junction bases unmatched: 1. The CDR3 sequence: CSVEASGGQETQYF. As DNA, the CDR3 is TGCAGCGTTGAAGCTAGCGGGGGACAAGAGACCCAGTACTTC. Combining the CDR3 with reference TRBV29-1 and TRBJ2-5 gives the whole variable domain SAVISQKPSRDICQRGTSLTIQCQVDSQVTMMFWYRQQPGQSLTLIATANQGSEATYESGFVIDKFPISRPNLTFSTLTVSNMSPEDSSIYLCSVEASGGQETQYFGPGTRLLVL.

Ten or more counts support this clonotype. The V gene is TRBV10-1, the J gene TRBJ1-1; D uncertain. This CDR3 spans 17 amino acids. Trimming took off 6 bases at V and 4 bases at J, with 24 bases between the two ends. From germline, CDR1 is WNHNN and CDR2 SYGVQD (reference sequence). CDR3 coding DNA: TGCGCCAGCAGGGGTCGGGAAAATCGGTTTGGAAGCACTGAAGCTTTCTTT. As protein: CASRGRENRFGSTEAFF.

In its sample, this clonotype was seen many times. The rearrangement joins TRBV5-1 to TRBJ2-5, with D hard to call. This CDR3 has 15 residues. Trimming pared 1 base from V and 5 bases from J, leaving 15 bases between. CDR1 is SGHRS, CDR2 YFSETQ, per germline. The CDR3 spells CASSLLATAWETQYF. For the CDR3, the DNA is TGCGCCAGCAGCTTGTTGGCCACCGCGTGGGAGACCCAGTACTTC.